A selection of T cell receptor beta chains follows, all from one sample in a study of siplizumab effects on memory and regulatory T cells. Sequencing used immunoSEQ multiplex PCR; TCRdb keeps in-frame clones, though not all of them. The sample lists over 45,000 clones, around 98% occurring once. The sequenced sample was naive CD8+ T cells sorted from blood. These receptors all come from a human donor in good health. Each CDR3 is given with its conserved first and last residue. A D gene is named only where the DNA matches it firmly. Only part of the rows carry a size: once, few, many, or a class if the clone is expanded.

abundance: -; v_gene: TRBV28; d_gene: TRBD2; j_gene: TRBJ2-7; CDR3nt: TGTGCCAGCAGTGAGCGGGAGGGATCCTACGAGCAGTACTTC; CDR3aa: CASSEREGSYEQYF
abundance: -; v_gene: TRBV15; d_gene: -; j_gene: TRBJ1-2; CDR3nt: TGTGCCACCAGCAGAGATCGGCAGCTTAACTATGGCTACACCTTC; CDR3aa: CATSRDRQLNYGYTF
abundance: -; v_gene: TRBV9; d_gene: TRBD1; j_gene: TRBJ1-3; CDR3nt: TGTGCCAGCAGCGGGGTCCTTGGGACAGGGGAGTTTGGAAACACCATATATTTT; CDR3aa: CASSGVLGTGEFGNTIYF
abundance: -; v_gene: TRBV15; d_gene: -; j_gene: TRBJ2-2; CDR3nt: TGTGCCACCAGCAATGCAGGGAGAACCGGGGAGCTGTTTTTT; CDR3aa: CATSNAGRTGELFF
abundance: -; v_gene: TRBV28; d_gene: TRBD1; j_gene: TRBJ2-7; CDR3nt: TGTGCCAGCAGTTTACAAGGGACAGGGGAGGTCGAGCAGTACTTC; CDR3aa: CASSLQGTGEVEQYF
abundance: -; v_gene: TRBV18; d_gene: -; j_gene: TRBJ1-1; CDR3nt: TGTGCCAGCTCACCGGGGAACACTGAAGCTTTCTTT; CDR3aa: CASSPGNTEAFF
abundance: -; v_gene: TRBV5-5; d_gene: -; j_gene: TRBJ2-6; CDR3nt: TGTGCCAGCAGCCTGCTATCCGGGGCCAACGTCCTGACTTTC; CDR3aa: CASSLLSGANVLTF
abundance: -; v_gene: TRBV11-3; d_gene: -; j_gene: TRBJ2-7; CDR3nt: TGTGCCACCACGTCTAGCGAAATCTACGAGCAGTACTTC; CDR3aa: CATTSSEIYEQYF
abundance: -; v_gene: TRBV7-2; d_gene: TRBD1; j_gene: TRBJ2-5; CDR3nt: TGTGCCAGCAGCTTAGGATCCGGACAGGGGTCAGGGGAGACCCAGTACTTC; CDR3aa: CASSLGSGQGSGETQYF
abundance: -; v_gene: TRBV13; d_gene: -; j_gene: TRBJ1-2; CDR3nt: TGTGCCAGCAGCCCACAGGGAACAGGCTATGGCTACACCTTC; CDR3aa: CASSPQGTGYGYTF
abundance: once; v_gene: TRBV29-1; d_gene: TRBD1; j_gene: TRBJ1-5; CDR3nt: TGCAGCGTTGCAGGGCAGGGGGATCAGCCCCAGCATTTT; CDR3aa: CSVAGQGDQPQHF
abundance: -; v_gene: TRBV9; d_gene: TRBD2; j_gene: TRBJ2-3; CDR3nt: TGTGCCAGCAGCGTCCCTAGCGGGAAAGGCACAGATACGCAGTATTTT; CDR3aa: CASSVPSGKGTDTQYF